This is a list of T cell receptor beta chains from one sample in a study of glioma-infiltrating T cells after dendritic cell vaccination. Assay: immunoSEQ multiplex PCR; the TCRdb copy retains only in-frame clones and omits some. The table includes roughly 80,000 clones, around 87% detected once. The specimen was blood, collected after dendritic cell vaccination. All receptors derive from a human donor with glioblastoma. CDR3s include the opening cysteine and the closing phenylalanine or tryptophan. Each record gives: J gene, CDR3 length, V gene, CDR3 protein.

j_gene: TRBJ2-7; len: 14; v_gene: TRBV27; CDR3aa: CASSTSGRVYEQYF
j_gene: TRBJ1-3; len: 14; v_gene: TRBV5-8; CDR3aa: CASSLEQAGNTIYF
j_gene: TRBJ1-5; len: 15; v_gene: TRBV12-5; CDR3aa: CASAVGVQGNQPQHF
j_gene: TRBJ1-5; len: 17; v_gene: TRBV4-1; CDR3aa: CASSQLAQGARNQPQHF
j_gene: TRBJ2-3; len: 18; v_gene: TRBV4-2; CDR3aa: CASSQSSGGSGVRDTQYF
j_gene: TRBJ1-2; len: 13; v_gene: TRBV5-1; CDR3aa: CASSLDPSYGYTF
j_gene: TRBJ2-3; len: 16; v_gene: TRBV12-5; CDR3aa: CASGLVLDRATDTQYF
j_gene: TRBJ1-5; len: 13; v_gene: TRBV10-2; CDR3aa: CASSRLSNQPQHF
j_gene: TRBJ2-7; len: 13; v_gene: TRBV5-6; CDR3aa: CASSLVDSYEQYF
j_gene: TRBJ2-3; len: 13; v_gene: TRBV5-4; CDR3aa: CASSLELTDTQYF
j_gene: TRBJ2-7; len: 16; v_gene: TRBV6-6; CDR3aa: CASSRPGGAGGYEQYF
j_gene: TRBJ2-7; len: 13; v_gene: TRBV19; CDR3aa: CASSKSDSYEQYF
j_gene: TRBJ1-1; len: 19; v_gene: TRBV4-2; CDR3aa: CASSQPPRGQGYWNTEAFF
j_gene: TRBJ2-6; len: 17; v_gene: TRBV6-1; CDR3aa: CASSDRDRGLGANVLTF
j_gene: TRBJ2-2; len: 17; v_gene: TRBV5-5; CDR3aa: CASSLEQGAVNTGELFF
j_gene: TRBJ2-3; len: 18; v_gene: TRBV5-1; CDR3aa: CASSFGGTSGSFTDTQYF
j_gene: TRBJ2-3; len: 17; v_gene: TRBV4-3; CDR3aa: CASSPTRLATYTDTQYF
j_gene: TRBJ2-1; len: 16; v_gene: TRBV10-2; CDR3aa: CASTSMAGLAYNEQFF
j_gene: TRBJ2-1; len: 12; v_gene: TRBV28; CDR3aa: CASSFQGLWQFF
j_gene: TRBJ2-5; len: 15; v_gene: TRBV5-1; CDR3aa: CASSLGAGGPETQYF
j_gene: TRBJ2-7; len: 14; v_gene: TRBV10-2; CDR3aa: CASSGWDREYEQYF
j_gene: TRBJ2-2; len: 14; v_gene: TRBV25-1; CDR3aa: CASSGQGGTGELFF
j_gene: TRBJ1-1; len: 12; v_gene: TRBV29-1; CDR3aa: CSGGQGNTEAFF
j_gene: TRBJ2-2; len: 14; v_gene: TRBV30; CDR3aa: CAWSAGRYTGELFF
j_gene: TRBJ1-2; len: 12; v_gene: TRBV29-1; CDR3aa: CSVAQGPYGYTF
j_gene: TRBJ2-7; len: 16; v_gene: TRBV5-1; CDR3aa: CASSLTGLAESYEQYF
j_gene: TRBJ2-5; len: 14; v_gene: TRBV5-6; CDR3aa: CASSWAGTEETQYF
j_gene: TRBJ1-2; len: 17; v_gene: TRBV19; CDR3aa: CASSIRGRGRTNYGYTF
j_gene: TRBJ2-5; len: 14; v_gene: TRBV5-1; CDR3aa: CASSLASGQETQYF
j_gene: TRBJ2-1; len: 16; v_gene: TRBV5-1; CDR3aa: CASSLSLPSGYNEQFF
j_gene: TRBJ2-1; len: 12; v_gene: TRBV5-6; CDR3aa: CASSLTGYEQFF
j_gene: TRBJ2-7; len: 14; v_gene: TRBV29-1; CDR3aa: CSVEDPRRPYEQYF
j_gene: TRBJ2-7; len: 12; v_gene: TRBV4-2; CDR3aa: CASGKGSYEQYF
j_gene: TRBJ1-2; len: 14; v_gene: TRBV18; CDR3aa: CASSPGTGGLGYTF
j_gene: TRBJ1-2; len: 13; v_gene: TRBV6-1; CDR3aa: CASERRGIYGYTF
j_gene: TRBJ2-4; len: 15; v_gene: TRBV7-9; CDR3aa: CAATGGLEAKNIQYF
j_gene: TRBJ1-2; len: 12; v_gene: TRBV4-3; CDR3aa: CASSQGLYGYTF
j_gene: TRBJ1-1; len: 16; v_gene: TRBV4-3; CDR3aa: CASSQDVGVMNTEAFF
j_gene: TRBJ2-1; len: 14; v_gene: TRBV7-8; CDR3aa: CASSSRDRVDEQFF
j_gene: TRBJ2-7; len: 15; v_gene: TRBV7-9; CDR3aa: CASSPNEASGYEQYF
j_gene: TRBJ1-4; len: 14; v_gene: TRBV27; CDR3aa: CASKLQGGNEKLFF
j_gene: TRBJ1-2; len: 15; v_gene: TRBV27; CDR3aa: CASSFQGSVSYGYTF
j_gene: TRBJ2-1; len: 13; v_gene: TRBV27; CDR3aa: CASGAAAYNEQFF
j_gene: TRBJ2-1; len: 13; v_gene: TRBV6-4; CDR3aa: CASSIGQGNEQFF
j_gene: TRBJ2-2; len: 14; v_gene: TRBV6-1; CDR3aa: CATRGGILTGELFF
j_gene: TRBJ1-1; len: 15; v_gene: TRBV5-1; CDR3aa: CASSLVPGKNTEAFF
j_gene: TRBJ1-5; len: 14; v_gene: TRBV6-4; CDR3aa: CASSEGQDTQPQHF
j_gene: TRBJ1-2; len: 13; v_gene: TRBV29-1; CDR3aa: CSVGARGRGGYTF
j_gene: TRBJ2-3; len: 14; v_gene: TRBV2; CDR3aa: CASIGAGGLGTQYF
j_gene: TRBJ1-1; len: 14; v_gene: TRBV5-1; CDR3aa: CASSLNTGNTEAFF
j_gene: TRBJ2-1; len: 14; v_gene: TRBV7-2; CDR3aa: CASSPRGSYNEQFF
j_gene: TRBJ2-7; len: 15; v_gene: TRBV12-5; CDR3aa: CASGLGGTATYEQYF